A single T cell receptor beta chain is shown here with its context. No antigen is known for it. This may be a read error: a much more frequent sequence differs by one nucleotide. This entry is derived from a study of shared clonotypes between healthy human individuals. Across the whole study: Per donor, CD8 memory used one plate, CD8 naive used two, CD4 memory used three and CD4 naive used three.

Donors were healthy HIV-negative adults without recently reported acute infections or vaccinations. Splitting of each subset's genomic DNA was done evenly across several immunoSEQ plates. This table comes from immunoSEQ multiplex PCR, and its TCRdb copy is limited to in-frame clones, with some not included. The sample shows 1,100,000 or so clones, about 84% of them seen only once. Germline V CDR1 and CDR2: SGHAT, FQNNGV. CDR3 length: 13 amino acids. V was pared by 4 bases and J by 1 base, with 7 bases between. Study results and caveats: A few donors shared 5% to 5.5% of their naive CD4 clonotypes.

V and J are TRBV11-2 and TRBJ1-2; TRBD1 is a possible D gene (5 bases). This sequence originates from a man aged 18 to 35 in good health. Some clones in this sample may be carry-over from other donors' samples. The sequenced material came from memory CD4+ T cells from PBMCs. Subset of the sample: CD45RA-negative fraction. CDR3 sequence reads: CASSSGLNYGYTF. The CDR3 bases are TGTGCCAGCAGCTCGGGACTTAACTATGGCTACACCTTC.